Each of the 6 T cell receptor beta chains below was sequenced from the same sample in a study of memory CD4+ T cells and cytomegalovirus serostatus. Single viable CD3+CD4+CD8-CD45RO+ cells were sorted as the memory CD4+ T cells. TCRdb keeps only in-frame clones here, not all; method: immunoSEQ multiplex PCR. The sample yields tens of thousands of clones, about 74% seen once. The sample was memory CD4+ T cells from blood. The origin of the receptors is an adult in good health and CMV-seronegative.

This clone was seen a few times. The chain joins TRBV6-5 to TRBJ2-4, with D possibly called TRBD1 or TRBD2 (5 bases each). Trimming left V 3 bases short and J 0 bases short, with 9 bases between. The CDR3 spans 15 residues. Germline V lookup: CDR1 MNHEY, CDR2 SVGAGI. CDR3 protein: CASSYGGLAKNIQYF. The CDR3 bases are TGTGCCAGCAGTTATGGGGGATTAGCCAAAAACATTCAGTACTTC.

This clone has only a few counts. The chain combines TRBV7-6 with TRBJ1-1, with 9 bases lining up with TRBD1. CDR3 length: 15 residues. Trimming at V came to 5 bases and at J to 4 bases, leaving 8 bases not matched to a gene. In germline, CDR1 is SGHVS, CDR2 FNYEAQ. The CDR3 sequence: CASSPQTGGPTEAFF. The DNA of the CDR3 is TGTGCCAGCAGCCCTCAGACAGGGGGACCCACTGAAGCTTTCTTT.

The V gene is TRBV25-1, the J gene TRBJ1-2, with a weak D call TRBD1 (5 bases). CDR1 and CDR2 (germline): MGHDK, SYGVNS. The CDR3 is 16 residues long. Trimming shortened V by 3 bases and J by 8 bases, and 22 bases separated the two germline ends. The CDR3, as DNA: TGTGCCAGCAGTGAGGGGCAGTTCGATGATTCACGGGGCTACACCTTC. Translated: CASSEGQFDDSRGYTF.

This chain uses TRBV19 with TRBJ1-1, with 7 nucleotides matching TRBD1. The ends lost 7 bases at V and 1 base at J; junction bases unmatched: 12. CDR3 size: 16 residues. CDR1 is LNHDA and CDR2 is SQIVND in the germline V gene (reference sequence). This chain's CDR3 is CASTLGSQGRNTEAFF. DNA of the CDR3: TGTGCCAGTACCCTGGGGTCACAGGGGCGGAACACTGAAGCTTTCTTT. The entire variable domain, with the rest obtained from reference TRBV19 and TRBJ1-1, is as follows: DGGITQSPKYLFRKEGQNVTLSCEQNLNHDAMYWYRQDPGQGLRLIYYSQIVNDFQKGDIAEGYSVSREKKESFPLTVTSAQKNPTAFYLCASTLGSQGRNTEAFFGQGTRLTVV.

The chain links TRBV5-1 to TRBJ1-5, with 8 bases fitting TRBD1. Trimming removed 0 bases from V and 4 bases from J; junction bases left unmatched: 3. The CDR3 contains 15 residues. Germline CDR1 SGHRS, CDR2 YFSETQ. CDR3 coding DNA: TGCGCCAGCAGCTTGGGGGGACAGGCAAATCAGCCCCAGCATTTT. It yields the protein CASSLGGQANQPQHF.

The J gene is TRBJ2-7, the V gene TRBV7-3, with a weak D call TRBD1 (5 bases). Germline V CDR1 and CDR2: SGHTA, FQGTGA. The CDR3 spans 15 residues. V was shortened by 1 base and J by 5 bases, with 15 bases between the two germline ends. The CDR3 nucleotides read TGTGCCAGCAGCTTAAGTGGCAGGGCCGCTGACGAGCAGTACTTC. Its translation is CASSLSGRAADEQYF. Looking up the rest from reference TRBV7-3 and TRBJ2-7 gives the full variable domain: GAGVSQTPSNKVTEKGKYVELRCDPISGHTALYWYRQSLGQGPEFLIYFQGTGAADDSGLPNDRFFAVRPEGSVSTLKIQRTERGDSAVYLCASSLSGRAADEQYFGPGTRLTVT.